This TCR beta chain is from a study of radiotherapy plus CTLA-4 blockade in lung cancer. In the study overall: Of all patients, approximately 17% responded objectively and about 30% showed disease control.

Germline V gene sequence: CDR1 MNHEY, CDR2 SVGAGI. The CDR3 has 14 amino acids. V was pared by 8 bases and J by 0 bases, with 11 bases between. Measured with immunoSEQ multiplex PCR; TCRdb has only the in-frame clones, and not every one. The sample lists tens of thousands of clones, about 70% occurring once. Patients had chemo-refractory metastatic non-small-cell lung cancer and received focal radiation plus CTLA-4 blockade that used ipilimumab. This receptor was taken from a human donor with non-small cell lung cancer whose response to radiotherapy plus ipilimumab could not be evaluated. This rearrangement joins TRBV6-5 to TRBJ1-5, with D hard to call. The input for sequencing was peripheral blood, taken from a patient treated with radiotherapy plus ipilimumab. The CDR3 is CASRMAHSNQPQHF. The CDR3 DNA is TGTGCCAGCCGAATGGCACATAGCAATCAGCCCCAGCATTTT.